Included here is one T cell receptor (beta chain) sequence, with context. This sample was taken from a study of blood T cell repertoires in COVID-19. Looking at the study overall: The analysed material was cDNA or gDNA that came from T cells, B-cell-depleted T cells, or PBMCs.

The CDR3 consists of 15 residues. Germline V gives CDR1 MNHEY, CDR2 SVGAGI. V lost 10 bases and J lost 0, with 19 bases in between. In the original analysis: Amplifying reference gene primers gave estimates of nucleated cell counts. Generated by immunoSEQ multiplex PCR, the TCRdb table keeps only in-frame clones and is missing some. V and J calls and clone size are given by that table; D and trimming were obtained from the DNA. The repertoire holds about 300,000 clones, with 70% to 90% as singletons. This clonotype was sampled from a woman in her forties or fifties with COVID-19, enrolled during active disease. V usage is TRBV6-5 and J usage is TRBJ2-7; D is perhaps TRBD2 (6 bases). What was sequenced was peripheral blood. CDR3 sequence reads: CATGPGTYSSYEQYF. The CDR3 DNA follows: TGTGCCACCGGACCCGGGACTTATAGCTCCTACGAGCAGTACTTC.